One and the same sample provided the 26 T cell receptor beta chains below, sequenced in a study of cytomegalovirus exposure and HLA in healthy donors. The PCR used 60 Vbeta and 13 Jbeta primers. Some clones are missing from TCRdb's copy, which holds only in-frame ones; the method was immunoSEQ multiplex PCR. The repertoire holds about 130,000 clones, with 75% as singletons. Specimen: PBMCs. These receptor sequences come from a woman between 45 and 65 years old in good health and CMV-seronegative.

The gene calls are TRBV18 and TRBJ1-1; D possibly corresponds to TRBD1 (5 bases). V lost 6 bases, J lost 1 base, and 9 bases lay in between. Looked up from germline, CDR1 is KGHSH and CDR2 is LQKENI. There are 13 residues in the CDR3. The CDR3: CASSPTENTEAFF. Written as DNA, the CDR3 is TGTGCCAGCTCGCCGACAGAGAACACTGAAGCTTTCTTT.

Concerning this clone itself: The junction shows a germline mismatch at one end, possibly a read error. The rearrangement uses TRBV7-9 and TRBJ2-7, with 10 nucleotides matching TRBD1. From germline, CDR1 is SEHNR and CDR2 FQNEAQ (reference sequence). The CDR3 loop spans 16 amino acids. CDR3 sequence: CSSSYDGQGGSYEQYF. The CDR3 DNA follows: TGTTCCAGCAGCTACGACGGACAGGGGGGCTCCTACGAGCAGTACTTC.

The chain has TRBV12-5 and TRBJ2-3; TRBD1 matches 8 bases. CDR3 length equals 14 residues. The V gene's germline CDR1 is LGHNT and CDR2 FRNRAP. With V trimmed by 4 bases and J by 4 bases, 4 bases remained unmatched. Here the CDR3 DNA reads TGTGCTAGTGGTTCTCAGGGGGCCCCAGATACGCAGTATTTT. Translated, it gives CASGSQGAPDTQYF.

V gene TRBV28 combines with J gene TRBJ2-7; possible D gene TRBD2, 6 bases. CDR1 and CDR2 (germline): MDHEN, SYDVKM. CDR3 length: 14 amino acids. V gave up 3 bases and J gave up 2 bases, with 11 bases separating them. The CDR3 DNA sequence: TGTGCCAGCAGTTTCGGAGGCGGGGCCTACGAGCAGTACTTC. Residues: CASSFGGGAYEQYF.

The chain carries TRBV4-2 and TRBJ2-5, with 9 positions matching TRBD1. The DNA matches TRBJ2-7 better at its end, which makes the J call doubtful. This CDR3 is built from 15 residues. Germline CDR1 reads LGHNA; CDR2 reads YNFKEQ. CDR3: CASSRMGQGSYEQYF. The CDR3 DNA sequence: TGTGCCAGCAGCCGGATGGGACAGGGCTCATACGAGCAGTACTTC.

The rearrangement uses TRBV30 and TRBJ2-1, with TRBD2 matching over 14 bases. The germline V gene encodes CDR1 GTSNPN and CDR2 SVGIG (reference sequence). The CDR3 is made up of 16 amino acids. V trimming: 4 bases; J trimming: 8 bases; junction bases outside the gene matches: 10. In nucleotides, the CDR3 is TGTGCCTGGACCGTAGGGACTAGCGGGAGAATTTATGAGCAGTTCTTC. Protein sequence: CAWTVGTSGRIYEQFF.

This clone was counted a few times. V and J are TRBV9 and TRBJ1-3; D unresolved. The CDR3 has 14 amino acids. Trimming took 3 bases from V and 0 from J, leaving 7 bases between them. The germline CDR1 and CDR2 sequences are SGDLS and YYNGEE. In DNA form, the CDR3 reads TGTGCCAGCAGCGGGAGCGGCTCTGGAAACACCATATATTTT. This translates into CASSGSGSGNTIYF.

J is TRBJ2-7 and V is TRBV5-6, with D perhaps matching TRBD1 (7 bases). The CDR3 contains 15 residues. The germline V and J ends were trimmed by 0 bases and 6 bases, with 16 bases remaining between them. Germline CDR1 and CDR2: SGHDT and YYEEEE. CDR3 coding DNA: TGTGCCAGCAGCTTGGCTGCAGGGGGGTCCGGCGAGCAGTACTTC. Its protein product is CASSLAAGGSGEQYF.

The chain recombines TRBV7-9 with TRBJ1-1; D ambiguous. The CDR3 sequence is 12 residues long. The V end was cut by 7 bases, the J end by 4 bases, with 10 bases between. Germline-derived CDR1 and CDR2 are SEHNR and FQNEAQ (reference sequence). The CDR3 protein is CASTPLFTEAFF. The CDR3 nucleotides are TGTGCCAGCACCCCGTTGTTCACTGAAGCTTTCTTT. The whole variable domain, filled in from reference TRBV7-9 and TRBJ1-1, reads DTGVSQNPRHKITKRGQNVTFRCDPISEHNRLYWYRQTLGQGPEFLTYFQNEAQLEKSRLLSDRFSAERPKGSFSTLEIQRTEQGDSAMYLCASTPLFTEAFFGQGTRLTVV.

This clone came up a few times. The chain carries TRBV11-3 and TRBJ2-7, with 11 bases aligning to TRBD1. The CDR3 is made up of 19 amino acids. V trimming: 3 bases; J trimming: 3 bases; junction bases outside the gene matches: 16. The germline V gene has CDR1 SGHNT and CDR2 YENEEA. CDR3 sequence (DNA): TGTGCCAGCAGCTTCCCGCAACATTCGGACAGGGGGCGAAGCTACGAGCAGTACTTC. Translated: CASSFPQHSDRGRSYEQYF.

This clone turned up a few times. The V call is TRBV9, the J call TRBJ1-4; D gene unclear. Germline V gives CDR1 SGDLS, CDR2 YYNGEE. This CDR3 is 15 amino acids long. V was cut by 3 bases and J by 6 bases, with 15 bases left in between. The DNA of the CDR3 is TGTGCCAGCAGCGCATTAGGAGGGTCCGATGAAAAACTGTTTTTT. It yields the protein CASSALGGSDEKLFF.

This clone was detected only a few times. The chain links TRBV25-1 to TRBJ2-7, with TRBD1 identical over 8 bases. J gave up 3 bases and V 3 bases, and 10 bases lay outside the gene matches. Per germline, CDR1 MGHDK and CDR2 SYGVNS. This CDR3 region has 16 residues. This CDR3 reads CASSDKGQEASYEQYF. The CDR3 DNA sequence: TGTGCCAGCAGTGATAAGGGACAGGAGGCTAGCTACGAGCAGTACTTC.

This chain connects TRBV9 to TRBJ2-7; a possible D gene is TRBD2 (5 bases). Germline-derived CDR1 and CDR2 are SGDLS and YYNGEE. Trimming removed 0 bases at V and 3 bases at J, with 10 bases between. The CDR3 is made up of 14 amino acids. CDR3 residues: CASSVGASGYEQYF. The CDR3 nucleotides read TGTGCCAGCAGCGTAGGGGCAAGCGGCTACGAGCAGTACTTC.

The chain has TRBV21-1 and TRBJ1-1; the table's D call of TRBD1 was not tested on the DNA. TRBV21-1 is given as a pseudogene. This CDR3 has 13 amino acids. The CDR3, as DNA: TGTGCCAGCACGACAGGGAGGACCACTGAAGCTTTCTTT. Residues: CASTTGRTTEAFF.

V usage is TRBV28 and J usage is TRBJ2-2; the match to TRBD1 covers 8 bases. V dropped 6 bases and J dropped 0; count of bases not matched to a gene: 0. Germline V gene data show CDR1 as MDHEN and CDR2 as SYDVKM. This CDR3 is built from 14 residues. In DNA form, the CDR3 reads TGTGCCAGCAGGGACAGGGCGAACACCGGGGAGCTGTTTTTT. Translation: CASRDRANTGELFF.

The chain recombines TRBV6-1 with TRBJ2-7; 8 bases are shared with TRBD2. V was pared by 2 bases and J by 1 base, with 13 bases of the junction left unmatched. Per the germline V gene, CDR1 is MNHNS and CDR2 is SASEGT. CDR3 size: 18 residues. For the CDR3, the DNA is TGTGCCAGCAGTGAATCCGGAAGCGGGAGCTTTCATTCCTACGAGCAGTACTTC. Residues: CASSESGSGSFHSYEQYF.

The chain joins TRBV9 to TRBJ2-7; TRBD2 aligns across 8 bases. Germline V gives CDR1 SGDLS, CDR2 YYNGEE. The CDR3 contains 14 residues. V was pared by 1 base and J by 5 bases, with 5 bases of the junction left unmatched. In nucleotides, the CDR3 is TGTGCCAGCAGCGTATTGAGCGGGGGCGACGAGCAGTACTTC. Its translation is CASSVLSGGDEQYF.

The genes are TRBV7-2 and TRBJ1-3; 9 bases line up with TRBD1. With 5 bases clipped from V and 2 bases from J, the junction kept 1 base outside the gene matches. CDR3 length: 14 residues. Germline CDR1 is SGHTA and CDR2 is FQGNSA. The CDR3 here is CASSRTGAGNTIYF. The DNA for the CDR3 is TGTGCCAGCAGCAGGACAGGGGCTGGAAACACCATATATTTT.

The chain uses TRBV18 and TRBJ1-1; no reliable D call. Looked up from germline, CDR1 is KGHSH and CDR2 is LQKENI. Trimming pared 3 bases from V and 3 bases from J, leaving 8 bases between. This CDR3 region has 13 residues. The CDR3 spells CASSPSIYTEAFF. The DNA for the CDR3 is TGTGCCAGCTCACCTAGTATTTACACTGAAGCTTTCTTT.

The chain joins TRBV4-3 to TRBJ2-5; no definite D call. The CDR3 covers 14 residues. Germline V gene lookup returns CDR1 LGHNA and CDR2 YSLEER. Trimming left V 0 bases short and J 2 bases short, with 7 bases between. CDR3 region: CASSQEWQQETQYF. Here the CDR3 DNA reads TGCGCCAGCAGCCAAGAGTGGCAGCAAGAGACCCAGTACTTC.

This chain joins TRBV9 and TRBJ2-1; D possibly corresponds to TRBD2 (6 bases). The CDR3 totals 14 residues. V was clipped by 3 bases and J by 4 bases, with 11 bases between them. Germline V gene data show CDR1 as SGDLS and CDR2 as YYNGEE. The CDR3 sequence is CASSGWGRYNEQFF. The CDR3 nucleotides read TGTGCCAGCAGCGGCTGGGGGAGGTACAATGAGCAGTTCTTC. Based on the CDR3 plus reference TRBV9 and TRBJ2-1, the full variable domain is DSGVTQTPKHLITATGQRVTLRCSPRSGDLSVYWYQQSLDQGLQFLIQYYNGEERAKGNILERFSAQQFPDLHSELNLSSLELGDSALYFCASSGWGRYNEQFFGPGTRLTVL.

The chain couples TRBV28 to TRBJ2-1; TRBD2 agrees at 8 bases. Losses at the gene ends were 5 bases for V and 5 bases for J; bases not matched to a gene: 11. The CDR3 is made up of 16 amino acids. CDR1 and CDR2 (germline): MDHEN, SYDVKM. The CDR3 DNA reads TGTGCCAGCAGTACACCGGGACTAGGGGTTCACAATGAGCAGTTCTTC. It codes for CASSTPGLGVHNEQFF.

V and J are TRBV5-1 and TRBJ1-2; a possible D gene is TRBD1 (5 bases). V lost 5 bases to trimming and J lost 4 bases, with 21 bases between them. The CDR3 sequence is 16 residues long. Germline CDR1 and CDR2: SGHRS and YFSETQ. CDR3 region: CASRFDLDSQVYGYTF. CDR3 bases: TGCGCCAGCAGATTTGATCTAGACAGCCAGGTCTATGGCTACACCTTC.

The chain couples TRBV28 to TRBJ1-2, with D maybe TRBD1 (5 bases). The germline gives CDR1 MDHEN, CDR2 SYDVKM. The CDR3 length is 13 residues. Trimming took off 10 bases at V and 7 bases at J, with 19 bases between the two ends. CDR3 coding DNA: TGTGCCACCGTGGTTGGGGGGGAGTCTGGCTACACCTTC. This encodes CATVVGGESGYTF.

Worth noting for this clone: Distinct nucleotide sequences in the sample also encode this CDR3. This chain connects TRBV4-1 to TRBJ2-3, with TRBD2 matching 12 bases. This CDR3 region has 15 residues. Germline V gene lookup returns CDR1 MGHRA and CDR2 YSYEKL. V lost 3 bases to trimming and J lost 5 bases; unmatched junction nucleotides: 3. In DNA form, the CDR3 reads TGCGCCAGCAGCCAGACTAGCGGGAGTGGAGATACGCAGTATTTT. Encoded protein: CASSQTSGSGDTQYF.

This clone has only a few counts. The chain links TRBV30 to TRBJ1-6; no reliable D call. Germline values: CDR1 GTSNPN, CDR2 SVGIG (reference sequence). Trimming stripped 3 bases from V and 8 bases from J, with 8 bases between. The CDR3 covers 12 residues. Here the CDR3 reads CAWSRTYSPLHF. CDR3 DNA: TGTGCCTGGAGCCGTACTTATTCACCCCTCCACTTT.